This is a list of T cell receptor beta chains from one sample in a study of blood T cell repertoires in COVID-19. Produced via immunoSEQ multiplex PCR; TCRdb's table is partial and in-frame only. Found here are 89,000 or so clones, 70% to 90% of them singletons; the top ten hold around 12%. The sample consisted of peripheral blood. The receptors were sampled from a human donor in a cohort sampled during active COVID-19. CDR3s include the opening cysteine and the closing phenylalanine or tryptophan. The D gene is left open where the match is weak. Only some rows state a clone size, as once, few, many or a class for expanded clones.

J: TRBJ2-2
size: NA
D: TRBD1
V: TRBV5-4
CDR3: CASSPDRANTGELFF
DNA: TGTGCCAGCAGCCCGGACAGGGCCAACACCGGGGAGCTGTTTTTT

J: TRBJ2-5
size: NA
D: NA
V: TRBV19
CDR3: CASSTRQGRGETQYF
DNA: TGTGCCAGTAGTACCCGACAAGGTCGGGGGGAGACCCAGTACTTC

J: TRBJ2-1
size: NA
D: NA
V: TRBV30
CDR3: CAWIRSGINNEQFF
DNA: TGTGCCTGGATTAGGAGCGGCATAAACAATGAGCAGTTCTTC

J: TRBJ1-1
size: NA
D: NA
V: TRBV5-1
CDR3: CASSPGTSTEAFF
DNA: TGCGCCAGCAGCCCCGGGACAAGTACTGAAGCTTTCTTT

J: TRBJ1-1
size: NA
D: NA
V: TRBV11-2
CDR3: CASSLDPSGGKAFF
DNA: TGTGCCAGCAGCTTAGATCCGTCCGGGGGGAAAGCTTTCTTT

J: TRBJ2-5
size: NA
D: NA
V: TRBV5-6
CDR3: CASSHTSGTLPEETQYF
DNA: TGTGCCAGCAGCCACACATCCGGGACACTACCCGAAGAGACCCAGTACTTC

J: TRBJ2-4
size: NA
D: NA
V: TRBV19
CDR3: CASTKGGGRPKNIQYF
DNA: TGTGCCAGTACCAAGGGAGGGGGAAGGCCCAAAAACATTCAGTACTTC

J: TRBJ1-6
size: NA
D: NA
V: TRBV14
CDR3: CASSPLGRSPLHF
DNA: TGTGCCAGCAGCCCGTTGGGGCGGTCACCCCTCCACTTT

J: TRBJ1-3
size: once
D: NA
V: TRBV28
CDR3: CASSSGGGENTIYF
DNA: TGTGCCAGCAGCTCGGGGGGGGGCGAAAACACCATATATTTT

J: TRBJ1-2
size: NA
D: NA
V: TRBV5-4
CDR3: CASRQGGANGYTF
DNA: TGTGCCAGCAGGCAGGGAGGGGCGAATGGCTACACCTTC

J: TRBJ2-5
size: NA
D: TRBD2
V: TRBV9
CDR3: CASSLAGGRETQYF
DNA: TGTGCCAGCTCCTTAGCGGGGGGGAGAGAGACCCAGTACTTC

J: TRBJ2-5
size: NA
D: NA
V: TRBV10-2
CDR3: CASSAHRDSRDRETQYF
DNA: TGCGCCAGCAGTGCCCACCGGGACTCAAGGGATCGGGAGACCCAGTACTTC

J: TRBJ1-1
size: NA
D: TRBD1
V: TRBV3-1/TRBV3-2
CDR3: CASSPRQGVKNTEAFF
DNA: TGTGCCAGCAGCCCTCGACAGGGGGTAAAGAACACTGAAGCTTTCTTT

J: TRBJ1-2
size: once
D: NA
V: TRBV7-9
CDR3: CASSPSRDSGYTF
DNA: TGTGCCAGCAGCCCCAGCCGGGACTCCGGCTACACCTTC

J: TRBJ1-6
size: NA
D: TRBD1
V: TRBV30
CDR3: CAWRGQGAGSPLHF
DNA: TGTGCCTGGAGAGGACAGGGGGCGGGGTCACCCCTCCACTTT

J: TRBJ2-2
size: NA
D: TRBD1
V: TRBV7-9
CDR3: CASRQGLSTGELFF
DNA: TGTGCCAGCAGACAGGGGTTGAGCACCGGGGAGCTGTTTTTT

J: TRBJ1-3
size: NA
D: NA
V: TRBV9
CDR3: CASSGEGGRNTIYF
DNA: TGTGCCAGCAGCGGAGAGGGCGGGAGAAACACCATATATTTT

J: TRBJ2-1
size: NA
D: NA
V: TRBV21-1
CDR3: CASSKAQQILSYNEQFF
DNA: TGTGCCAGCAGCAAAGCCCAACAGATCCTCTCCTACAATGAGCAGTTCTTC

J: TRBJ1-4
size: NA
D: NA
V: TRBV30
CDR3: CAWRPRGRGGEKLFF
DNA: TGTGCCTGGAGGCCCCGCGGGCGCGGAGGCGAAAAACTGTTTTTT

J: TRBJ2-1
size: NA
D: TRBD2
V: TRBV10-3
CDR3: CAISENGLAGGPQYNEQFF
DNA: TGTGCCATCAGTGAGAACGGTCTAGCGGGAGGGCCGCAGTACAATGAGCAGTTCTTC

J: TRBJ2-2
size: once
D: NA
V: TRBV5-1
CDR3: CASSLYGGPGELFF
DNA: TGCGCCAGCAGCTTGTATGGGGGCCCCGGGGAGCTGTTTTTT

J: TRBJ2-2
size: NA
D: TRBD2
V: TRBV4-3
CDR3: CASSQEVGGDTGELFF
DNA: TGCGCCAGCAGCCAAGAGGTCGGGGGGGACACCGGGGAGCTGTTTTTT

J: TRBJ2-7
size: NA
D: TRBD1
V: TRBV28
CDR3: CASIRGRVGEQYF
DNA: TGTGCCAGCATCAGGGGGCGCGTAGGCGAGCAGTACTTC

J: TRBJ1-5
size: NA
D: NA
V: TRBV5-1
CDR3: CASSLDRDQPQHF
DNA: TGCGCCAGCAGCTTGGATCGGGATCAGCCCCAGCATTTT

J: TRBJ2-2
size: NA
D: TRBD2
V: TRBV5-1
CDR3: CASGRGDTGELFF
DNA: TGCGCCAGCGGGAGGGGCGACACCGGGGAGCTGTTTTTT

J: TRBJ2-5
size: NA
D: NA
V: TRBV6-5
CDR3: CASSYPPNGEATQYF
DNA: TGTGCCAGCAGTTACCCCCCCAATGGGGAGGCGACCCAGTACTTC

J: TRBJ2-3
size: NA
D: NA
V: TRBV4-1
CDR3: CASSQRANRVGTDTQYF
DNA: TGCGCCAGCAGCCAACGCGCGAACAGGGTTGGCACAGATACGCAGTATTTT

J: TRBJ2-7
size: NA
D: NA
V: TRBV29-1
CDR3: CSVVVGSAYEQYF
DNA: TGCAGCGTTGTGGTCGGGAGCGCCTACGAGCAGTACTTC

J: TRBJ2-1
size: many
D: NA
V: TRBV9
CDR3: CASSAWGPLSNEQFF
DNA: TGTGCCAGCAGCGCCTGGGGGCCCTTGTCCAATGAGCAGTTCTTC

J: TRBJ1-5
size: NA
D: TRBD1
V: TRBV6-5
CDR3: CASSQDRGYQPQHF
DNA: TGTGCCAGCAGTCAGGACAGGGGCTACCAGCCCCAGCATTTT

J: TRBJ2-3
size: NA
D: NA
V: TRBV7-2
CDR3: CASSLGGGRGTDTQYF
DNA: TGTGCCAGCAGCTTAGGAGGTGGGAGAGGCACAGATACGCAGTATTTT

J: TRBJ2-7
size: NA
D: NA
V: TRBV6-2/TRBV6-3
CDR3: CASSHTRGSHEQYF
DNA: TGTGCCAGCAGTCACACCAGGGGCTCTCACGAGCAGTACTTC

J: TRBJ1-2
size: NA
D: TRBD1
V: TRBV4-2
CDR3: CASSQDGTGTYGYTF
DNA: TGTGCCAGCAGCCAAGATGGGACAGGGACCTATGGCTACACCTTC

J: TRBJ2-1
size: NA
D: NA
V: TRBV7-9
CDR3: CASSLAPSDEQFF
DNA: TGTGCCAGCAGCTTAGCCCCCAGCGATGAGCAGTTCTTC

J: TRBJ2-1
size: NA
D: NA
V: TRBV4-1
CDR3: CASSHPLDREGYEQFF
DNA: TGCGCCAGCAGCCACCCCTTGGACAGGGAGGGATATGAGCAGTTCTTC

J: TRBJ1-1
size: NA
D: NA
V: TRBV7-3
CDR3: CASSLRASGFLNTEAFF
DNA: TGTGCCAGCAGCTTAAGGGCCTCGGGGTTCCTGAACACTGAAGCTTTCTTT

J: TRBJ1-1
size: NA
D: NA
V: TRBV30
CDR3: CAWSVPGRTEAFF
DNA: TGTGCCTGGAGTGTCCCCGGGAGGACTGAAGCTTTCTTT

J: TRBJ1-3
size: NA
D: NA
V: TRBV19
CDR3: CASSTTGIGGNTIYF
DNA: TGTGCCAGTAGTACCACAGGGATAGGTGGAAACACCATATATTTT

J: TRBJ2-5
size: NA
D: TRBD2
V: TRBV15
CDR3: CATSRRTSGPQETQYF
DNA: TGTGCCACCAGCAGACGGACTAGCGGGCCCCAAGAGACCCAGTACTTC

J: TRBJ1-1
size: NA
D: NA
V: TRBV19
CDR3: CASVAGFLADTEAFF
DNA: TGTGCCAGTGTCGCAGGGTTTTTGGCCGACACTGAAGCTTTCTTT

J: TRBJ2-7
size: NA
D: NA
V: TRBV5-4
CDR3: CASSLSGAPYEQYF
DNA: TGTGCCAGCAGCTTGTCTGGGGCCCCCTACGAGCAGTACTTC

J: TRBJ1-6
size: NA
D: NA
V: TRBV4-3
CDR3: CASSQETDNSPLHF
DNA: TGCGCCAGCAGCCAAGAAACAGATAATTCACCCCTCCACTTT

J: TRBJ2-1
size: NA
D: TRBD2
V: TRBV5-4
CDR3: CASSRTSGGLGNEQFF
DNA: TGTGCCAGCAGCCGGACTAGCGGGGGGCTAGGGAATGAGCAGTTCTTC

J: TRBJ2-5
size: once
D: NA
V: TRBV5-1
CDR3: CASSSSLQETQYF
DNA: TGCGCCAGCAGCTCCTCCCTCCAAGAGACCCAGTACTTC

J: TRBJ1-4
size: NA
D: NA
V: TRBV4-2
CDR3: CASRERQAGELFF
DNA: TGTGCCAGCCGGGAAAGACAGGCCGGGGAACTGTTTTTT

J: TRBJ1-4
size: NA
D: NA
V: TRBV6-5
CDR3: CASRRVANEKLFF
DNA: TGTGCCAGCAGGCGGGTGGCTAATGAAAAACTGTTTTTT

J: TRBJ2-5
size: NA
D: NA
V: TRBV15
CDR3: CATSRKTSKETQYF
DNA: TGTGCCACCAGCAGAAAGACTAGTAAAGAGACCCAGTACTTC

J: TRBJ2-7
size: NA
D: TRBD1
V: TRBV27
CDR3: CASSGRQGAGSYEQYF
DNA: TGTGCCAGCAGTGGGAGACAGGGGGCAGGGTCCTACGAGCAGTACTTC

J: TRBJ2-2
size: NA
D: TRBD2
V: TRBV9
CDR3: CASSESGIGTGELFF
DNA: TGTGCCAGCAGCGAAAGCGGGATTGGCACCGGGGAGCTGTTTTTT

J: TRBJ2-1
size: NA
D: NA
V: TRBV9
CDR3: CASSVNPGQDNEQFF
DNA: TGTGCCAGCAGCGTGAACCCGGGACAAGACAATGAGCAGTTCTTC

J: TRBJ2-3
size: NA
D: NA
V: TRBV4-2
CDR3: CASSQVTSGHGENTQYF
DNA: TGTGCCAGCAGCCAAGTCACTTCGGGACACGGTGAAAATACGCAGTATTTT

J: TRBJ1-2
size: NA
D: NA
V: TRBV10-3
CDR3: CAISEVLGLLLGDYGYTF
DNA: TGTGCCATCAGTGAGGTCTTGGGACTCTTGTTGGGGGACTATGGCTACACCTTC

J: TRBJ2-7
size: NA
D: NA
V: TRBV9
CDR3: CASSVDTAPYEQYF
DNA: TGTGCCAGCAGCGTAGATACAGCCCCCTACGAGCAGTACTTC

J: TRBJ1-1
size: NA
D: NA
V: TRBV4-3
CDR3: CASSLAGVENTEAFF
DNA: TGCGCCAGCAGCCTAGCGGGGGTCGAGAACACTGAAGCTTTCTTT

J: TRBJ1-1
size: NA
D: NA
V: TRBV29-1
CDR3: CSVRDSYEAFF
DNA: TGCAGCGTTAGAGACAGTTATGAAGCTTTCTTT

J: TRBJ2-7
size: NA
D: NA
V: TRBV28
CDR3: CASSQHTPLALKYEQYF
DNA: TGTGCCAGCAGTCAACACACGCCACTAGCTCTGAAATACGAGCAGTACTTC

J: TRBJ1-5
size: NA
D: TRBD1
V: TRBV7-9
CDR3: CASSPPGQGRQPQHF
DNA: TGTGCCAGCAGCCCGCCGGGACAGGGGCGGCAGCCCCAGCATTTT

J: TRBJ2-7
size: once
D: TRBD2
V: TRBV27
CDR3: CASSPTSGRAYEQYF
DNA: TGTGCCAGCAGTCCGACTAGCGGGAGGGCCTACGAGCAGTACTTC

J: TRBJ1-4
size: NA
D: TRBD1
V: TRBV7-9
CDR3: CASSLATGANEKLFF
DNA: TGTGCCAGCAGCTTAGCGACAGGGGCTAATGAAAAACTGTTTTTT